The rows below give T cell receptor beta chains drawn from one sample of a study of cytomegalovirus exposure and HLA in healthy donors. Method: immunoSEQ multiplex PCR; TCRdb's copy keeps in-frame clones and lacks some. Here the sample spans about 56,000 clones, approximately 93% being singletons. The sample was PBMCs. These receptors all come from a woman aged 18-29 years in good health and CMV-seropositive. Each CDR3 is given with its conserved first and last residue. Fields, in order: V gene, clone size, D gene, J gene, CDR3 protein, CDR3 DNA. The D gene is left open where the match is weak. Clone size is shown for a subset of rows, as once, few, many or a class of expanded clone.

V: TRBV7-2
size: once
D: TRBD2
J: TRBJ2-7
CDR3: CASSLVLGGQVEQYF
DNA: TGTGCCAGCAGCCTGGTACTGGGAGGGCAGGTCGAGCAGTACTTC

V: TRBV7-2
size: once
D: TRBD2
J: TRBJ2-1
CDR3: CASSTRLAGGGSDEQFF
DNA: TGTGCCAGCAGCACCCGACTAGCGGGGGGGGGTTCAGATGAGCAGTTCTTC

V: TRBV15
size: -
D: TRBD2
J: TRBJ2-2
CDR3: CATSLAGYTGELFF
DNA: TGTGCCACCAGTCTAGCGGGGTACACCGGGGAGCTGTTTTTT

V: TRBV25-1
size: -
D: TRBD2
J: TRBJ2-1
CDR3: CASSTRTSYYNEQFF
DNA: TGTGCCAGCAGTACTCGGACTAGTTATTACAATGAGCAGTTCTTC

V: TRBV19
size: -
D: TRBD1
J: TRBJ1-2
CDR3: CASSPGTAGDYGYTF
DNA: TGTGCCAGTAGCCCAGGGACAGCCGGAGACTATGGCTACACCTTC

V: TRBV5-6
size: -
D: -
J: TRBJ1-2
CDR3: CASSLGPVFYGYTF
DNA: TGTGCCAGCAGCTTGGGTCCAGTCTTCTATGGCTACACCTTC

V: TRBV7-6
size: -
D: TRBD1
J: TRBJ2-7
CDR3: CASSLEGTGGSNEQYF
DNA: TGTGCCAGCAGCTTAGAAGGGACAGGGGGCTCCAACGAGCAGTACTTC

V: TRBV30
size: -
D: TRBD2
J: TRBJ2-7
CDR3: CAWSVLAGSGAEQYF
DNA: TGTGCCTGGAGTGTACTAGCGGGAAGTGGGGCCGAGCAGTACTTC

V: TRBV7-2
size: -
D: TRBD1
J: TRBJ2-7
CDR3: CASSLAGTAYEQYF
DNA: TGTGCCAGCAGCTTAGCGGGGACAGCCTACGAGCAGTACTTC

V: TRBV5-6
size: -
D: -
J: TRBJ2-7
CDR3: CASSFGQVNTYEQYF
DNA: TGTGCCAGCAGCTTCGGTCAGGTTAATACCTACGAGCAGTACTTC

V: TRBV5-1
size: -
D: -
J: TRBJ2-3
CDR3: CASSLDRAPDTQYF
DNA: TGCGCCAGCAGCTTGGACAGGGCCCCAGATACGCAGTATTTT

V: TRBV27
size: -
D: TRBD1
J: TRBJ1-2
CDR3: CASSLQGGLYYGYTF
DNA: TGTGCCAGCAGTTTACAGGGGGGCCTCTACTATGGCTACACCTTC

V: TRBV7-2
size: -
D: TRBD1
J: TRBJ1-1
CDR3: CASSPGQAGWAFF
DNA: TGTGCCAGCAGCCCGGGACAGGCCGGTTGGGCTTTCTTT

V: TRBV19
size: -
D: TRBD1
J: TRBJ1-2
CDR3: CASSPTGTGFNYGYTF
DNA: TGTGCCAGTAGCCCTACCGGGACAGGGTTTAACTATGGCTACACCTTC

V: TRBV6-5
size: -
D: TRBD2
J: TRBJ2-7
CDR3: CASNGRGGEQYF
DNA: TGTGCCAGCAACGGAAGGGGAGGGGAGCAGTACTTC

V: TRBV4-1
size: -
D: -
J: TRBJ1-5
CDR3: CASSQDQGHGTQPQHF
DNA: TGCGCCAGCAGCCAAGATCAGGGGCACGGGACTCAGCCCCAGCATTTT

V: TRBV15
size: -
D: -
J: TRBJ2-7
CDR3: CATSSDSLWGDSYEQYF
DNA: TGTGCCACCAGCAGTGACTCTCTTTGGGGGGACTCCTACGAGCAGTACTTC

V: TRBV6-5
size: -
D: -
J: TRBJ2-4
CDR3: CASSYSIDSRNIQYF
DNA: TGTGCCAGCAGTTACTCGATTGACAGTAGAAACATTCAGTACTTC

V: TRBV19
size: -
D: -
J: TRBJ2-1
CDR3: CASSIGYGGEQFF
DNA: TGTGCCAGTAGTATCGGTTACGGTGGTGAGCAGTTCTTC

V: TRBV14
size: -
D: TRBD1
J: TRBJ1-2
CDR3: CASSPLGQGANYGYTF
DNA: TGTGCCAGCAGCCCGTTAGGACAGGGGGCAAACTATGGCTACACCTTC